The 9 T cell receptor beta chains given below trace back to one sample, sequenced in a study of shared clonotypes between healthy human individuals. TCRdb's table, derived via immunoSEQ multiplex PCR, lists solely in-frame clones and lacks some. The data show about 2.3 million clones, 80% to 95% seen once. The sequenced sample consisted of naive CD4+ T cells from PBMCs. Documented subset: CD45RA+ positively selected. The receptor source for this set is a man younger than 35 in good health. Some clones in this sample may be carry-over from other donors' samples.

V usage is TRBV18 and J usage is TRBJ2-3; D gene unclear. V dropped 3 bases and J dropped 2 bases, with 9 bases sitting between them. The CDR3 spans 14 residues. Germline V gene sequence: CDR1 KGHSH, CDR2 LQKENI. CDR3 sequence: CASSPVTNTDTQYF. The CDR3 nucleotides are TGTGCCAGCTCACCGGTCACAAACACAGATACGCAGTATTTT.

This clone showed up just once. The chain employs TRBV5-1 and TRBJ2-7; TRBD1 matches 10 bases. V lost 0 bases to trimming and J lost 6 bases; unmatched junction nucleotides: 6. This CDR3 has 15 amino acids. Germline V CDR1 and CDR2: SGHRS, YFSETQ. The CDR3 is CASSLATGTGAEQYF. CDR3 coding DNA: TGCGCCAGCAGCTTGGCGACCGGGACAGGGGCCGAGCAGTACTTC.

The chain recombines TRBV11-2 with TRBJ2-7; 9 bases are shared with TRBD2. The CDR3 consists of 17 residues. CDR1 is SGHAT, CDR2 FQNNGV, per germline. With 5 bases clipped from V and 1 base from J, the junction kept 12 bases outside the gene matches. CDR3 bases: TGTGCCAGCAGCCACGGACGGGCTAGCGGGGATTCCTACGAGCAGTACTTC. Its translation: CASSHGRASGDSYEQYF.

V usage is TRBV28 and J usage is TRBJ1-5; no clear D gene. CDR3 length: 14 amino acids. The germline CDR1 and CDR2 sequences are MDHEN and SYDVKM. V dropped 5 bases and J dropped 7 bases, with 15 bases sitting between them. The CDR3 loop is CASSPQKGIQPQHF. The CDR3 DNA is TGTGCCAGCAGTCCCCAAAAGGGAATCCAGCCCCAGCATTTT.

CDR3 bases: TGTGCCAGCAATAGGGGGAACTATGGCTACACCTTC. It translates to CASNRGNYGYTF. V usage is TRBV2 and J usage is TRBJ1-2, with D possibly being TRBD1 (6 bases). Germline V lookup: CDR1 SNHLY, CDR2 FYNNEI. V was cut by 7 bases and J by 2 bases, with 8 bases left in between. This CDR3 contains 12 residues.

This chain uses TRBV6-5 with TRBJ1-2; D unclear. There are 13 residues in the CDR3. V lost 0 bases and J 2 bases, leaving 4 bases between the germline ends. CDR1 MNHEY and CDR2 SVGAGI come from the germline V gene. CDR3 loop: CASSYSNNYGYTF. CDR3 in DNA: TGTGCCAGCAGTTACTCGAACAACTATGGCTACACCTTC.

The gene calls are TRBV28 and TRBJ2-1; D might be TRBD2 (6 bases). The V gene's germline CDR1 is MDHEN and CDR2 SYDVKM. Trimming removed 7 bases at V and 2 bases at J, with 12 bases between. This CDR3 has 14 amino acids. This CDR3 reads CASTELAAYNEQFF. As DNA, the CDR3 is TGTGCCAGCACCGAACTAGCTGCCTACAATGAGCAGTTCTTC.

This clone was observed once. The chain recombines TRBV6-6 with TRBJ1-2; possibly TRBD1 for D (5 bases). Germline V gives CDR1 MNHNY, CDR2 SVGAGI (reference sequence). The CDR3 totals 16 residues. V was cut by 1 base and J by 5 bases, with 17 bases left in between. The CDR3 protein is CASSYWGVGSGYGYTF. In nucleotides, the CDR3 is TGTGCCAGCAGTTACTGGGGGGTAGGGAGCGGTTATGGCTACACCTTC.

V gene TRBV18 combines with J gene TRBJ2-1; 10 nucleotides agree with TRBD2. CDR1 is KGHSH, CDR2 LQKENI, per germline. The length of the CDR3 is 18 residues. V was clipped by 3 bases and J by 0 bases; unmatched bases: 8. In DNA form, the CDR3 reads TGTGCCAGCTCACCGCTCACTAGCGGGGCAAGCTCCTACAATGAGCAGTTCTTC. Translating it yields CASSPLTSGASSYNEQFF.